A selection of T cell receptor beta chains follows, all from one sample in a study of CD8 T cells in ankylosing spondylitis. From the 5' RACE reads, TCRdb called clonotypes with MiXCR, one entry per CDR3 protein. The sample lists about 450,000 distinct CDR3 sequences, more than 25% occurring once. The material sequenced was blood, either unsorted or a sorted T cell fraction (not recorded which). The receptors here all came from a male donor with ankylosing spondylitis. Both conserved end residues are part of each CDR3. A D gene is named only where the DNA matches it firmly. Rows give clone size only sometimes, using once, few, many, or a class for an expanded clone.

v_call	d_call	clone_size	j_call	cdr3_nt	cdr3_aa
TRBV20-1	TRBD2	.	TRBJ2-5	TGCAGTGCTAGATCACTAGCGGGGAGGGAGACCCAGTACTTC	CSARSLAGRETQYF
TRBV2	TRBD1	.	TRBJ2-7	TGTGCCAGCATGAGAAGGGACAGAACCTACGAGCAGTACTTC	CASMRRDRTYEQYF
TRBV11-2	TRBD1	.	TRBJ1-1	TGTGCCAGCAGCATATACGGACAGGGGGCGGCTGAAGCTTTCTTT	CASSIYGQGAAEAFF
TRBV20-1	.	once	TRBJ2-1	TGCAGTGCTAGACTTCGGGGGAGCTCCTACAATGAGCAGTTCTTC	CSARLRGSSYNEQFF
TRBV18	.	.	TRBJ2-1	TGTGCCAGCTCACCACGGGTGGGAGAATTCTACAATGAGCAGTTCTTC	CASSPRVGEFYNEQFF
TRBV12-3/TRBV12-4	.	many	TRBJ1-5	TGTGCCAGCAGTTTCGGGGTTTATCAGCCCCAGCATTTT	CASSFGVYQPQHF
TRBV5-1	.	few	TRBJ1-4	TGCGCCAGCAGCTTGGGGGGGTCGACTAATGAAAAACTGTTTTTT	CASSLGGSTNEKLFF
TRBV7-2	.	.	TRBJ1-6	TGTGCCAGCAGCTTCGGGACGGATTATTATTCACCCCTCCACTTT	CASSFGTDYYSPLHF
TRBV28	.	few	TRBJ2-5	TGTGCCAGCAGTCTCCCCCTAGCCCGGAGAAAAGAGACCCAGTACTTC	CASSLPLARRKETQYF
TRBV20-1	.	.	TRBJ2-3	TGCAGTGCTACCAGGAGCTCAGATACGCAGTATTTT	CSATRSSDTQYF
TRBV24-1	.	.	TRBJ2-1	TGTGCCACCAGTGGTCGGATCCCTACCTACAATGAGCAGTTCTTC	CATSGRIPTYNEQFF
TRBV5-1	TRBD2	few	TRBJ2-5	TGCGCCAGCAGCCAGACTAGCGGGAGAGAGACCCAGTACTTC	CASSQTSGRETQYF
TRBV24-1	TRBD1	few	TRBJ2-1	TGTGCCACCAGTGATTTAGGGACAGGGGGTGGAGATGAGCAGTTCTTC	CATSDLGTGGGDEQFF
TRBV20-1	TRBD1	.	TRBJ1-5	TGCAGTGCTAGGGACAGGATGGAGCGAAATCAGCCCCAGCATTTT	CSARDRMERNQPQHF
TRBV20-1	.	.	TRBJ2-5	TGCAGTGCAAGCCTGGAGACCCAGTACTTC	CSASLETQYF
TRBV4-1	.	few	TRBJ1-5	TGCGCCAGCAGCCAGCCGGGAAGGGGACAAAATCAGCCCCAGCATTTT	CASSQPGRGQNQPQHF
TRBV20-1	TRBD2	.	TRBJ2-3	TGCAGTGCCCCGAGCGGGATTAGCACAGATACGCAGTATTTT	CSAPSGISTDTQYF
TRBV7-9	.	.	TRBJ1-5	TGTGCCAGCAGCCCAGGTCCCGGGGGCGATATCAATCAGCCCCAGCACTTT	CASSPGPGGDINQPQHF
TRBV11-3	TRBD2	few	TRBJ2-5	TGTGCCAGCAGCTTATCTAGCGGGACAGAGACCCAGTACTTC	CASSLSSGTETQYF
TRBV2	.	few	TRBJ2-2	TGTGCCAGCAGCGTGGACAACGTGAACACCGGGGAGCTGTTTTTT	CASSVDNVNTGELFF
TRBV20-1	TRBD1	.	TRBJ2-7	TGCAGTGCTAGATCCCCGAGACAGGGGGCCTACGAGCAGTACTTC	CSARSPRQGAYEQYF
TRBV7-9	TRBD2	.	TRBJ2-5	TGTGCCAGCAGCCGGACTAGCGGGAAGGAAGAGACCCAGTACTTC	CASSRTSGKEETQYF